Following are 17 T cell receptor beta chains from one sample sequenced in a study of blood T cells in healthy people across ages. Together with a sample-barcoded 5' primer, a J-beta primer mix was included in a second PCR lasting about 7 to 12 cycles. TCRdb re-analysed the 5' RACE reads in MiXCR, keeping a single row per CDR3 protein. This sample has about 930,000 distinct CDR3 sequences, with 25% to 35% found just once. This sample was also put to use in a study of T cells of mothers and their children.

The material sequenced was blood. The receptors come from a woman between 40 and 55 years old in good health.

V gene TRBV5-1 combines with J gene TRBJ2-2; possibly TRBD1 for D (6 bases). In germline, CDR1 is SGHRS, CDR2 YFSETQ. V lost 4 bases, J lost 2 bases, and 12 bases lay in between. The CDR3 has 15 amino acids. The chain's CDR3 is CASSPGHSNTGELFF. The CDR3 DNA sequence: TGCGCCAGCAGCCCGGGACATAGCAACACCGGGGAGCTGTTTTTT. Full variable domain (remainder filled in from reference TRBV5-1 and TRBJ2-2): KAGVTQTPRYLIKTRGQQVTLSCSPISGHRSVSWYQQTPGQGLQFLFEYFSETQRNKGNFPGRFSGRQFSNSRSEMNVSTLELGDSALYLCASSPGHSNTGELFFGEGSRLTVL.

This clonotype was detected only a few times. This rearrangement joins TRBV5-1 to TRBJ2-3; the match to TRBD2 covers 9 bases. Germline V lookup: CDR1 SGHRS, CDR2 YFSETQ. V lost 5 bases, J lost 6 bases, and 13 bases stayed unmatched. This CDR3 comprises 16 residues. The CDR3 coding sequence is TGCGCCAGCAGGGGGACCGAGCGGGGGGCATTGGATACGCAGTATTTT. Residues: CASRGTERGALDTQYF.

This clonotype has at least ten counts. The chain employs TRBV6-1 and TRBJ2-1, with D possibly being TRBD2 (5 bases). Germline V gene data show CDR1 as MNHNS and CDR2 as SASEGT. CDR3 length: 17 residues. Trimming stripped 2 bases from V and 0 bases from J, with 14 bases between. The CDR3 sequence: CASSERFRRSSYNEQFF. The CDR3 DNA is TGTGCCAGCAGTGAACGGTTTAGGAGGAGCTCCTACAATGAGCAGTTCTTC.

J is TRBJ1-2 and V is TRBV19; maybe TRBD1 (5 bases). The CDR3 runs 16 residues. Germline V gives CDR1 LNHDA, CDR2 SQIVND (reference sequence). Trimming shortened V by 5 bases and J by 0 bases, and 16 bases separated the two germline ends. The CDR3: CASSSMAGGSNYGYTF. In DNA, the CDR3 is TGTGCCAGTAGTTCAATGGCGGGGGGATCTAACTATGGCTACACCTTC.

This clonotype appeared many times. The chain combines TRBV9 with TRBJ1-1; D not resolved. Germline assignment: CDR1 SGDLS and CDR2 YYNGEE. V was cut by 4 bases and J by 3 bases, with 10 bases left in between. The CDR3 consists of 13 residues. The CDR3 here is CASSHTTHTEAFF. The CDR3 coding sequence is TGTGCCAGCAGCCATACGACCCACACTGAAGCTTTCTTT.

This clonotype occurred a few times. This chain uses TRBV11-2 with TRBJ1-6; the match to TRBD1 covers 10 bases. The CDR3 contains 17 residues. Per the germline V gene, CDR1 is SGHAT and CDR2 is FQNNGV. Trimming took 6 bases from V and 7 from J; bases not matched to a gene: 12. CDR3 DNA: TGTGCCAGCAGGTCCAACCAGGGACAGGGGCGAAATTCACCCCTCCACTTT. It is translated as CASRSNQGQGRNSPLHF.

With respect to this clonotype: The germline gene is not matched at one end of the junction; a read error may be the cause. The rearrangement joins TRBV29-1 to TRBJ1-4; the D gene is possibly TRBD1 (5 bases). There are 11 residues in the CDR3. CDR1 and CDR2 (germline): SQVTM, ANQGSEA. CDR3 DNA sequence: TGCAGCGTTGAACGGGGGGAAAAACGGTTTTTT. Its translation is CSVERGEKRFF.

Regarding this clonotype: This may arise from a read error, as a much more abundant clone is one base away. This rearrangement joins TRBV28 to TRBJ1-5; TRBD1 might be the D (6 bases). Trimming took 5 bases from V and 5 from J, leaving 19 bases between them. Germline V gene sequence: CDR1 MDHEN, CDR2 SYDVKM. The CDR3 extends over 16 amino acids. The CDR3 is CASSRRTAQMDQPQHF. The CDR3 bases are TGTGCCAGCAGTCGTAGGACAGCCCAAATGGATCAGCCCCAGCATTTT.

Comment on this clonotype: One end of the junction is discordant with germline, which a read error may explain. The CDR3 spells CASSGGGPNQPLHF. The DNA for the CDR3 is TGTGCCAGCAGCGGTGGCGGACCTAATCAGCCCCTGCATTTT. The chain combines TRBV7-2 with TRBJ1-5; D unresolved. Germline V lookup: CDR1 SGHTA, CDR2 FQGNSA. The CDR3 is 14 residues long. Full variable domain (missing parts from reference TRBV7-2 and TRBJ1-5): GAGVSQSPSNKVTEKGKDVELRCDPISGHTALYWYRQSLGQGLEFLIYFQGNSAPDKSGLPSDRFSAERTGGSVSTLTIQRTQQEDSAVYLCASSGGGPNQPLHFGDGTRLSIL.

In its sample, this clonotype was seen a few times. The chain couples TRBV27 to TRBJ1-1, with D uncertain. This CDR3 is built from 11 residues. Trimming took off 7 bases at V and 6 bases at J, with 9 bases between the two ends. From germline, CDR1 is MNHEY and CDR2 SMNVEV (reference sequence). Here the CDR3 DNA reads TGTGCCAGCACTAAGGGCGCTGAAGCTTTCTTT. As protein: CASTKGAEAFF.

The chain links TRBV7-8 to TRBJ1-4, with 10 bases fitting TRBD1. The CDR3 sequence is 16 residues long. CDR1 SGHVS and CDR2 FQNEAQ come from the germline V gene. V shed 2 bases and J 8 bases; nucleotides not matched to a gene: 8. This CDR3 is CASSLSGTGVGEKLFF. The CDR3 nucleotides read TGTGCCAGCAGCTTATCGGGGACAGGGGTTGGGGAAAAACTGTTTTTT.

The gene calls are TRBV3-1 and TRBJ1-5; D not certain. The CDR3 covers 14 residues. V was clipped by 8 bases and J by 2 bases, with 13 bases between them. CDR1 and CDR2 from the germline V gene are LGHDT and YNNKEL (reference sequence). The CDR3 DNA sequence: TGTGCCAGCTCATCCGGGCACGGCAATCAGCCCCAGCATTTT. The encoded protein is CASSSGHGNQPQHF.

CDR3: CAISLQGPENSPLHF. The CDR3 DNA follows: TGTGCCATCAGCCTACAGGGCCCGGAAAATTCACCCCTCCACTTT. The chain carries TRBV10-3 and TRBJ1-6, with a tentative D call TRBD1 (6 bases). Trimming left V 6 bases short and J 7 bases short, with 16 bases between. Per germline, CDR1 ENHRY and CDR2 SYGVKD. This CDR3 has 15 amino acids.

A few counts support this clonotype. CDR3 sequence (DNA): TGCAGTGCTAGTAGTAGCGGGGGGAACACCGGGGAGCTGTTTTTT. Amino acids: CSASSSGGNTGELFF. V is TRBV20-1 and J is TRBJ2-2; 9 bases line up with TRBD2. Unmatched junction bases numbered 3, after V lost 3 bases and J lost 1 base. The CDR3 runs 15 residues. Germline V gives CDR1 DFQATT, CDR2 SNEGSKA (reference sequence).

The rearrangement uses TRBV11-2 and TRBJ1-4; 7 positions match TRBD1. Germline V gives CDR1 SGHAT, CDR2 FQNNGV. J lost 4 bases, V lost 4 bases, and 9 bases had no gene match. The CDR3 is made up of 16 amino acids. CDR3: CASSSGHRGNNEKLFF. Written as DNA, the CDR3 is TGTGCCAGCAGCTCGGGCCACAGGGGAAATAATGAAAAACTGTTTTTT.

The gene calls are TRBV5-1 and TRBJ2-2; 7 bases map to TRBD2. Per germline, CDR1 SGHRS and CDR2 YFSETQ. The CDR3 loop spans 14 amino acids. V lost 0 bases, J lost 4 bases, and 0 bases stayed unmatched. CDR3 loop: CASSLGTSTGELFF. The CDR3 nucleotides are TGCGCCAGCAGCTTGGGGACTAGCACCGGGGAGCTGTTTTTT.

This clonotype has ten or more counts. The gene calls are TRBV7-9 and TRBJ2-4, with 7 nucleotides matching TRBD1. Germline V gene lookup returns CDR1 SEHNR and CDR2 FQNEAQ (reference sequence). The CDR3 contains 15 residues. Trimming removed 5 bases from V and 2 bases from J; junction bases left unmatched: 6. This CDR3 reads CASSRDRGTKNIQYF. DNA of the CDR3: TGTGCCAGCAGCCGGGACAGAGGAACCAAAAACATTCAGTACTTC.